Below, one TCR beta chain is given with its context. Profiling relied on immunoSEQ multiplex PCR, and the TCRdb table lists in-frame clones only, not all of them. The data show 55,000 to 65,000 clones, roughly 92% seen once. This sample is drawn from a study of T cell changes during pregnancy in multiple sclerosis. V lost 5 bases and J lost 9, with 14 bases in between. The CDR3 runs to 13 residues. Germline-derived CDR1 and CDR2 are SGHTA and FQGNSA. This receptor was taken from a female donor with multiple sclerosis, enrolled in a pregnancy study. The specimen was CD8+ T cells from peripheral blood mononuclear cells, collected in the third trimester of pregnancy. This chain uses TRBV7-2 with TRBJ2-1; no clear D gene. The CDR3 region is CASSPGQEPEQFF. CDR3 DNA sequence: TGTGCCAGCAGCCCAGGTCAAGAGCCTGAGCAGTTCTTC. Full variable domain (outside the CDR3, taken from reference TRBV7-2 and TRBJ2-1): GAGVSQSPSNKVTEKGKDVELRCDPISGHTALYWYRQSLGQGLEFLIYFQGNSAPDKSGLPSDRFSAERTGGSVSTLTIQRTQQEDSAVYLCASSPGQEPEQFFGPGTRLTVL.